Listed here are 7 T cell receptor beta chains from one sample, sequenced in a study of response to subunit inactivated influenza vaccine. MiXCR, run by TCRdb on the RT-PCR reads, gives a single entry per CDR3 protein. The repertoire includes about 650,000 distinct CDR3 sequences, roughly 15% of them detected once, and roughly 7.2% sits in the top ten. The sample here was PBMCs from blood, taken around 15 days before vaccination. The receptors were sampled from a man aged 50 to 59 who received an inactivated influenza vaccine.

The V and J genes are TRBV3-1 and TRBJ2-6, with TRBD1 as a possible D gene (6 bases). Trimming removed 4 bases at V and 4 bases at J, with 17 bases between. Germline V gene sequence: CDR1 LGHDT, CDR2 YNNKEL (reference sequence). The CDR3 totals 17 residues. The CDR3 reads CASSPTGTFSGANVLTF. The DNA of the CDR3 is TGTGCCAGCAGCCCGACCGGGACATTCTCCGGGGCCAACGTCCTGACTTTC.

For the CDR3, the DNA is TGTGCCAGCAGTATAGCGGTCCACAATGAGCAGTTCTTC. It translates to CASSIAVHNEQFF. The V call is TRBV7-8, the J call TRBJ2-1; the D gene is possibly TRBD2 (6 bases). Trimming took off 6 bases at V and 5 bases at J, with 11 bases between the two ends. The CDR3 has 13 residues. CDR1 and CDR2 (germline): SGHVS, FQNEAQ.

The chain joins TRBV12-3 or TRBV12-4 to TRBJ2-7; tentatively, D is TRBD1 (5 bases). V was shortened by 5 bases and J by 1 base, with 15 bases between the two germline ends. The CDR3 is made up of 15 amino acids. The CDR3 sequence: CASSATSQASYEQYF. The CDR3 region has the DNA TGTGCCAGCAGTGCCACTTCACAGGCTTCCTACGAGCAGTACTTC.

This clonotype came up many times. The chain couples TRBV28 to TRBJ2-2; D might be TRBD2 (6 bases). The V end lost 6 bases, the J end lost 2 bases, and 19 bases lay between the germline ends. The CDR3 loop spans 17 amino acids. Germline V gives CDR1 MDHEN, CDR2 SYDVKM. CDR3 loop: CASSAGFFGSNTGELFF. The CDR3 DNA reads TGTGCCAGCAGCGCGGGGTTTTTTGGCTCCAACACCGGGGAGCTGTTTTTT.

There are a few counts of this clonotype. The V call is TRBV29-1, the J call TRBJ2-5; D remains ambiguous. The CDR3 consists of 13 residues. Germline loops: CDR1 SQVTM, CDR2 ANQGSEA. The V end was cut by 4 bases, the J end by 5 bases, with 14 bases between. The CDR3, as DNA: TGCAGCGTTGTCGTCCAGTCATGGGAGACCCAGTACTTC. As protein: CSVVVQSWETQYF.

About this clonotype: Germline and junction disagree at one end, which may indicate a read error. The rearrangement uses TRBV20-1 and TRBJ1-5; a possible D gene is TRBD1 (5 bases). The germline V gene has CDR1 DFQATT and CDR2 SNEGSKA (reference sequence). The CDR3 runs 14 residues. CDR3 DNA sequence: TGCGGTGCTGAGGGACGGGCGTTCAATCAGCCCCAGCATTTT. The encoded protein is CGAEGRAFNQPQHF.

This clonotype was detected a few times. The chain couples TRBV29-1 to TRBJ2-6; D remains unclear. Looked up from germline, CDR1 is SQVTM and CDR2 is ANQGSEA. There are 13 residues in the CDR3. V lost 8 bases to trimming and J lost 2 bases, with 10 bases between them. The CDR3 DNA follows: TGCAGCCAAAGAGGCCCTGGGGCCAACGTCCTGACTTTC. Residues: CSQRGPGANVLTF.